This TCR beta chain was captured by sequencing in a study of spatial heterogeneity in lung cancer. Study summary: Alpha-chain sequences were consistently detected in smaller numbers than beta-chain sequences. The study, taken as a whole, reports: Blood contained ubiquitous expanded tumor TCRs more at resection than at follow-up.

Individually, TCR cDNA molecules were each labelled with a unique molecular identifier. From the 5' RACE reads, TCRdb called clonotypes with MiXCR, one entry per CDR3 protein. The sample has approximately 92,000 distinct CDR3 sequences; about 12% are singletons. The CDR3 loop spans 15 amino acids. V dropped 4 bases and J dropped 3; count of bases not matched to a gene: 5. CDR1 and CDR2 (germline): SGHTA, FQGNSA. This clonotype was detected a few times. No antigen is known for it. Described time point: sample taken at primary tumor resection. TCRs were sequenced from unsorted whole RNA of tumor, nontumor lung or PBMC.

The TCR was taken from a male donor with early-stage non-small cell lung cancer. The specimen comprised PBMCs, sampled at surgery. The gene calls are TRBV7-2 and TRBJ2-5; 10 bases are shared with TRBD2. In DNA, the CDR3 is TGTGCCAGCAGCTCCTCCGGGACTAGCGAAGAGACCCAGTACTTC. It translates to CASSSSGTSEETQYF.